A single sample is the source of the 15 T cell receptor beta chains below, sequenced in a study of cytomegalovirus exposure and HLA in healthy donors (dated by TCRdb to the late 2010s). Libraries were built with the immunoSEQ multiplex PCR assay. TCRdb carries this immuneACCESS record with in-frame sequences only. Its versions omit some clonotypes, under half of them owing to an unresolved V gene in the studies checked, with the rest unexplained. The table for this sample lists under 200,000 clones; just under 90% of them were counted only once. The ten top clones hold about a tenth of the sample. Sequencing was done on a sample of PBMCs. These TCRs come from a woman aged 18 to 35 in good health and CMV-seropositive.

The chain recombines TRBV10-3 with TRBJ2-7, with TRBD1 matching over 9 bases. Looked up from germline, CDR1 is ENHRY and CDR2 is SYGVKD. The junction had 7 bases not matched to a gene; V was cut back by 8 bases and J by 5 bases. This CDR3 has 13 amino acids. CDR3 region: CAIQQGAFDEQYF. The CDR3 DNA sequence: TGTGCCATCCAACAGGGGGCTTTTGACGAGCAGTACTTC.

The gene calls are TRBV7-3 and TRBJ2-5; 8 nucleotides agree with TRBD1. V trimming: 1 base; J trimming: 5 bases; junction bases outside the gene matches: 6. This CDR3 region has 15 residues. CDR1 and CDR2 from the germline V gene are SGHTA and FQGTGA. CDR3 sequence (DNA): TGTGCCAGCAGCTTAAGTTCAGGGGGCGCCGAGACCCAGTACTTC. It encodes CASSLSSGGAETQYF.

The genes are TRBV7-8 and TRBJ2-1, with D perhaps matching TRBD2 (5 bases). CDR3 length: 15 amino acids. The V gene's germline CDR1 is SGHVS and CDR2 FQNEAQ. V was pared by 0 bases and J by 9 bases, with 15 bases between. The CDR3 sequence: CASSLAGVLIGEQFF. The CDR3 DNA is TGTGCCAGCAGCTTAGCGGGAGTCCTTATCGGTGAGCAGTTCTTC. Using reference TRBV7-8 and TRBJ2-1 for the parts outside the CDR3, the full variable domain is GAGVSQSPRYKVAKRGQDVALRCDPISGHVSLFWYQQALGQGPEFLTYFQNEAQLDKSGLPSDRFFAERPEGSVSTLKIQRTQQEDSAVYLCASSLAGVLIGEQFFGPGTRLTVL.

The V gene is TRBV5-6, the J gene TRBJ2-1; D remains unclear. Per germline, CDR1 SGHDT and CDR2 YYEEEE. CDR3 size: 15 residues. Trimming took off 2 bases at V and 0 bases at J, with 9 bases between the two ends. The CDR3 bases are TGTGCCAGCAGCTTTCTCTCGGGCTCCTACAATGAGCAGTTCTTC. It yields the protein CASSFLSGSYNEQFF.

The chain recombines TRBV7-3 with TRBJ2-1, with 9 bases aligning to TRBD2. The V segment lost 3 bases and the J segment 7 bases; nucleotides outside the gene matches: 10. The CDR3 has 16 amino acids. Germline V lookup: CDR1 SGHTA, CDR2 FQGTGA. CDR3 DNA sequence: TGTGCCAGCAGCTTCTCCGGCAGCGGGAGGTTAAATGAGCAGTTCTTC. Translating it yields CASSFSGSGRLNEQFF.

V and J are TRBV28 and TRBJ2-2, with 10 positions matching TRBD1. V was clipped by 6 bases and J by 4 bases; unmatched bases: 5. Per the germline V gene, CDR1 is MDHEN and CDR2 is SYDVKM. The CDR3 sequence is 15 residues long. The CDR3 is CASRSRQGATGELFF. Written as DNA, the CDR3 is TGTGCCAGCAGGTCCCGACAGGGGGCCACCGGGGAGCTGTTTTTT.

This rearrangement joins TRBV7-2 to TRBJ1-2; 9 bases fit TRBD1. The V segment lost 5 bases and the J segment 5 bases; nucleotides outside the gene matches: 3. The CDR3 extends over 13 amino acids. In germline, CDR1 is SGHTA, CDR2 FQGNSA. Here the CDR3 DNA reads TGTGCCAGCAGCCCGGACAGGGGTTATGGCTACACCTTC. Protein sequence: CASSPDRGYGYTF. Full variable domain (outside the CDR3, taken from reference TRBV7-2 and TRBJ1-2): GAGVSQSPSNKVTEKGKDVELRCDPISGHTALYWYRQSLGQGLEFLIYFQGNSAPDKSGLPSDRFSAERTGGSVSTLTIQRTQQEDSAVYLCASSPDRGYGYTFGSGTRLTVV.

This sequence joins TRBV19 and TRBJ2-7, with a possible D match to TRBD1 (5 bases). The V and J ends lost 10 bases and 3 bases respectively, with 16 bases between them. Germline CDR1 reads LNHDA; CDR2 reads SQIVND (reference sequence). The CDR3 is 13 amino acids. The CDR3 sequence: CAIHRQDRYEQYF. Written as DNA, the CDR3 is TGTGCCATCCACAGGCAGGACCGCTACGAGCAGTACTTC. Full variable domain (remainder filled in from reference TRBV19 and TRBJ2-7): DGGITQSPKYLFRKEGQNVTLSCEQNLNHDAMYWYRQDPGQGLRLIYYSQIVNDFQKGDIAEGYSVSREKKESFPLTVTSAQKNPTAFYLCAIHRQDRYEQYFGPGTRLTVT.

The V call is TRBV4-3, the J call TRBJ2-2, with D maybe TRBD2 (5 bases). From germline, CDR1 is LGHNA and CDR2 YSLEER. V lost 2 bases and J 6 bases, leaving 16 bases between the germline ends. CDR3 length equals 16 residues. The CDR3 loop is CASSQMRAGRSGELFF. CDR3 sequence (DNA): TGCGCCAGCAGCCAAATGAGGGCAGGACGGTCCGGGGAGCTGTTTTTT.

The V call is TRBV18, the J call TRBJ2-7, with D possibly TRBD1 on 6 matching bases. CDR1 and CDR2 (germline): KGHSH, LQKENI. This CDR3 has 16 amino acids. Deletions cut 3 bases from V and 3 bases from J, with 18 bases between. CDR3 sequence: CASSPRTLTGFYEQYF. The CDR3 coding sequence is TGTGCCAGCTCACCCCGAACATTGACAGGCTTCTACGAGCAGTACTTC. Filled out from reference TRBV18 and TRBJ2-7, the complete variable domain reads NAGVMQNPRHLVRRRGQEARLRCSPMKGHSHVYWYRQLPEEGLKFMVYLQKENIIDESGMPKERFSAEFPKEGPSILRIQQVVRGDSAAYFCASSPRTLTGFYEQYFGPGTRLTVT.

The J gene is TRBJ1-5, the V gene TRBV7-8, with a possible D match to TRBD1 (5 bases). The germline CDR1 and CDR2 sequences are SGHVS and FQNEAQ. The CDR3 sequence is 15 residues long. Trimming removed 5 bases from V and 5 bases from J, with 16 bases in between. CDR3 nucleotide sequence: TGTGCCAGCAGCCCTCGGCAGGGAGGGGATCAGCCCCAGCATTTT. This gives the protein CASSPRQGGDQPQHF.

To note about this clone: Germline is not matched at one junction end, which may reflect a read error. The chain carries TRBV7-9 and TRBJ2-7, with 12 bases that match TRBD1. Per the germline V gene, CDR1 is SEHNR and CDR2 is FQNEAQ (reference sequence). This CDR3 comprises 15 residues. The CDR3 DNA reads TGTGCCAGCAGCCTAGCCGGGACAGGGGGCGGCGGGCAGTACTTC. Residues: CASSLAGTGGGGQYF.

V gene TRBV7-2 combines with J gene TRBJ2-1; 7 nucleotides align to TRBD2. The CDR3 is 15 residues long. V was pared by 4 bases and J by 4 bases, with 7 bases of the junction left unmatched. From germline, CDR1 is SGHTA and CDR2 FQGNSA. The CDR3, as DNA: TGTGCCAGCAGCTCGAGGGGAGGGGTATACAATGAGCAGTTCTTC. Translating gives CASSSRGGVYNEQFF.

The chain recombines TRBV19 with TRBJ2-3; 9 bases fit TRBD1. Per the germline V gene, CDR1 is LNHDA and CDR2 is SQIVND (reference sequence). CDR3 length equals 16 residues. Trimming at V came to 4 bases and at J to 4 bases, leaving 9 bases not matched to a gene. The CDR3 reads CASSKQGASVPDTQYF. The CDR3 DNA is TGTGCCAGTAGTAAACAGGGGGCTTCGGTTCCAGATACGCAGTATTTT.

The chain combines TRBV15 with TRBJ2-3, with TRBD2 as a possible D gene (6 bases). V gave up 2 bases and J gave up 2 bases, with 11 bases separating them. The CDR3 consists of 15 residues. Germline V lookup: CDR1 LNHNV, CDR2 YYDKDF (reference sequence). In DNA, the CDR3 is TGTGCCACCAGCAGACGGGACTCCTACACAGATACGCAGTATTTT. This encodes CATSRRDSYTDTQYF. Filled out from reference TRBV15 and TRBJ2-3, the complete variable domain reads DAMVIQNPRYQVTQFGKPVTLSCSQTLNHNVMYWYQQKSSQAPKLLFHYYDKDFNNEADTPDNFQSRRPNTSFCFLDIRSPGLGDTAMYLCATSRRDSYTDTQYFGPGTRLTVL.